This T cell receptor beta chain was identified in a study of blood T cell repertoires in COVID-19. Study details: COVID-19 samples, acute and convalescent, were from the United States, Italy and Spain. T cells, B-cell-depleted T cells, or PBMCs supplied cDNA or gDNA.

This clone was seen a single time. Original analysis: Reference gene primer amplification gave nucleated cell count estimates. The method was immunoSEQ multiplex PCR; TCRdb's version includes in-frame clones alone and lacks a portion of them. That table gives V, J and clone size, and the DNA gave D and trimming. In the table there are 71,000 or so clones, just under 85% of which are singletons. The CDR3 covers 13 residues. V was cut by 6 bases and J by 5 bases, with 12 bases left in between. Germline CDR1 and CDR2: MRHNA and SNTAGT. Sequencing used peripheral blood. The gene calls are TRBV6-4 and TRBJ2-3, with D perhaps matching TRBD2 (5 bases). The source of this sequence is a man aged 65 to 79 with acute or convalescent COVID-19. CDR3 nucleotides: TGTGCCAGCAGCCAAGATCGGGGAGATACGCAGTATTTT. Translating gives CASSQDRGDTQYF.